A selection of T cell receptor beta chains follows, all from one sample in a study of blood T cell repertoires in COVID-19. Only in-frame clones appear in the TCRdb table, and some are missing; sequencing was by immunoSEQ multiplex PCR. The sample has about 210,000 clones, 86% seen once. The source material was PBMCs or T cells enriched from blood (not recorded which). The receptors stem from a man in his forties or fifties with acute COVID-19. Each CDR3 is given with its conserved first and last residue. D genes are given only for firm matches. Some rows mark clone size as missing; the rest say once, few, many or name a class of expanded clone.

CASSQGTGRNYGYTF	TGCGCCAGCAGCCAAGGGACAGGGAGGAACTATGGCTACACCTTC	TRBJ1-2	TRBV4-1	-	TRBD1
CASSLATTSGSYNEQFF	TGCGCCAGCAGCTTGGCAACCACTAGCGGCTCCTACAATGAGCAGTTCTTC	TRBJ2-1	TRBV5-1	-	TRBD2
CANRIRARTEAFF	TGTGCCAACCGAATCAGGGCTCGAACTGAAGCTTTCTTT	TRBJ1-1	TRBV13	-	-
CASSQGIGQGREQYF	TGTGCCAGCAGCCAGGGGATCGGACAGGGGCGCGAGCAGTACTTC	TRBJ2-7	TRBV3-1/TRBV3-2	-	TRBD1
CASSSTVTGELFF	TGCGCCAGCAGCTCGACAGTGACCGGGGAGCTGTTTTTT	TRBJ2-2	TRBV5-1	-	-
CASGQGVTYEQYF	TGTGCCAGCGGACAGGGGGTAACCTACGAGCAGTACTTC	TRBJ2-7	TRBV2	-	TRBD1
CASSYPSGYTF	TGTGCCAGCAGTTACCCCAGTGGCTACACCTTC	TRBJ1-2	TRBV6-5	few	-
CASSYRGSGQLNTGELFF	TGTGCCAGCAGTTACAGGGGTAGCGGGCAACTGAACACCGGGGAGCTGTTTTTT	TRBJ2-2	TRBV6-2/TRBV6-3	-	TRBD2
CASSFTGAHNEKLFF	TGCGCCAGCAGCTTTACAGGCGCCCATAACGAAAAACTGTTTTTT	TRBJ1-4	TRBV5-1	-	-
CASSERGQGYNEQFF	TGTGCCAGCAGTGAGCGGGGACAGGGCTACAATGAGCAGTTCTTC	TRBJ2-1	TRBV25-1	few	TRBD1
CASSPPLAGPQETQYF	TGTGCCAGCAGCCCTCCACTAGCGGGACCTCAAGAGACCCAGTACTTC	TRBJ2-5	TRBV11-2	-	TRBD2
CASSYSSQGIYGYTF	TGTGCCAGCAGTTACTCGAGTCAGGGGATATATGGCTACACCTTC	TRBJ1-2	TRBV6-6	-	-
CASNFGQGLDTQYF	TGTGCCAGCAACTTTGGACAGGGGCTAGATACGCAGTATTTT	TRBJ2-3	TRBV2	-	TRBD1
CATSRDQGAVYEQYF	TGTGCCACCAGCAGAGATCAGGGGGCCGTCTACGAGCAGTACTTC	TRBJ2-7	TRBV15	-	TRBD1